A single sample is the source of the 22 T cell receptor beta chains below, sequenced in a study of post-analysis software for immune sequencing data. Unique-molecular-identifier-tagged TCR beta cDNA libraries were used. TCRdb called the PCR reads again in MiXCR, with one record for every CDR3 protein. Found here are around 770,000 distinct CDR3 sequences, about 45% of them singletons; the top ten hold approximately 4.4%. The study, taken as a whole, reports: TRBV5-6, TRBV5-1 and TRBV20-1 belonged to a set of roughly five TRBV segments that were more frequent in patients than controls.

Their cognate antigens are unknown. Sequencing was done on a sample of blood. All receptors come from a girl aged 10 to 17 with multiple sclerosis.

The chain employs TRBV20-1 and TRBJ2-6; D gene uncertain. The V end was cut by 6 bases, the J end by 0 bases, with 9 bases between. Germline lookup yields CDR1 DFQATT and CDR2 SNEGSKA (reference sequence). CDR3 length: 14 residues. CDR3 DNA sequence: TGCAGTGCCCCTTCCAACTCTGGGGCCAACGTCCTGACTTTC. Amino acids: CSAPSNSGANVLTF.

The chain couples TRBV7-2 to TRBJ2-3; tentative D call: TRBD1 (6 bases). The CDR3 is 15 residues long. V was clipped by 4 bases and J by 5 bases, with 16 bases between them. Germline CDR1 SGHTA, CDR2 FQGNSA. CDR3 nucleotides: TGTGCCAGCAGCTCCCCCCTAGGGACATTAGATACGCAGTATTTT. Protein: CASSSPLGTLDTQYF.

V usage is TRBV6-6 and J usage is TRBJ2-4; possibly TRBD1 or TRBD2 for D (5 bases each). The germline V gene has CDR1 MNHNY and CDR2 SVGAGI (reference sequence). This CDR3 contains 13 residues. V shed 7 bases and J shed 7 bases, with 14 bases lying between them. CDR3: CASTRDLRNIQYF. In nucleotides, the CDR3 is TGTGCCAGCACCCGGGACCTCAGGAACATTCAGTACTTC.

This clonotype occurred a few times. The DNA of the CDR3 is TGTGCCAGCAGCTTAATGAGCTCTGGGACAGGCACAGATACGCAGTATTTT. Residues: CASSLMSSGTGTDTQYF. The genes are TRBV7-3 and TRBJ2-3; 7 bases align to TRBD1. CDR1 is SGHTA and CDR2 is FQGTGA in the germline V gene. The CDR3 is 17 residues long. V dropped 1 base and J dropped 1; count of bases not matched to a gene: 8.

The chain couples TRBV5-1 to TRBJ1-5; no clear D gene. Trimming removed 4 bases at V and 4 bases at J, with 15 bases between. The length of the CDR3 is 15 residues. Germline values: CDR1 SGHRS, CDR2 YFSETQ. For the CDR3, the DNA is TGCGCCAGCAGCCCCGGGGAGGCGCCGAATCAGCCCCAGCATTTT. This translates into CASSPGEAPNQPQHF.

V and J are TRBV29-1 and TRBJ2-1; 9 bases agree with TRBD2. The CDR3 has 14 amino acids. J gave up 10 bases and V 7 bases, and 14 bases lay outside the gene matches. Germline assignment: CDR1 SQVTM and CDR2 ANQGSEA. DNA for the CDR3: TGCAGCGGCCAGGGGCTAGCGGGGAGGTCGGAGCAGTTCTTC. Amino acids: CSGQGLAGRSEQFF.

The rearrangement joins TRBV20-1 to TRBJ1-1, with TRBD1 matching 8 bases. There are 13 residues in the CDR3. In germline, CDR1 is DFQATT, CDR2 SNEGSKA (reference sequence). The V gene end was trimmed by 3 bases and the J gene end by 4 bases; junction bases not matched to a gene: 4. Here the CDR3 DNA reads TGCAGTGCTAGCTCCGACAGGGGCACTGAAGCTTTCTTT. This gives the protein CSASSDRGTEAFF.

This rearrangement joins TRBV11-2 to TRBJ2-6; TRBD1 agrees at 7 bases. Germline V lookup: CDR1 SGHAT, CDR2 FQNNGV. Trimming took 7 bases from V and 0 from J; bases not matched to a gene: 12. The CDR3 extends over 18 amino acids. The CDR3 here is CASTPRDSNSSGANVLTF. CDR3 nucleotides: TGTGCCAGCACCCCACGGGACAGTAACAGCTCTGGGGCCAACGTCCTGACTTTC.

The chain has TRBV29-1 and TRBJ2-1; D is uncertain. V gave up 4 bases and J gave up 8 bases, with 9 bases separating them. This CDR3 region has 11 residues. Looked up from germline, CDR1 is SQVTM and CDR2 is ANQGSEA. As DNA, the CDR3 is TGCAGCGTTGCTAACCCACATGAGCAGTTCTTC. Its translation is CSVANPHEQFF.

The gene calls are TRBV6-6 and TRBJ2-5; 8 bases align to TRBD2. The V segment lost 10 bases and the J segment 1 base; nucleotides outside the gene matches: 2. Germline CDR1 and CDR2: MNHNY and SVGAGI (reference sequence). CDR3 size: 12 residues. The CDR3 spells CATGLAQETQYF. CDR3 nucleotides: TGTGCCACAGGACTAGCCCAAGAGACCCAGTACTTC.

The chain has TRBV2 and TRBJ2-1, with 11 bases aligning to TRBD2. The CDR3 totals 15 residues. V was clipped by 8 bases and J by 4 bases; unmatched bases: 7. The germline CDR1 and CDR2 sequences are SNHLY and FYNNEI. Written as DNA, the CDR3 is TGTGCCAGCGTGGCCTGGACTAGCGGGTACAATGAGCAGTTCTTC. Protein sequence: CASVAWTSGYNEQFF. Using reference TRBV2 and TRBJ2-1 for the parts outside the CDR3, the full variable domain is EPEVTQTPSHQVTQMGQEVILRCVPISNHLYFYWYRQILGQKVEFLVSFYNNEISEKSEIFDDQFSVERPDGSNFTLKIRSTKLEDSAMYFCASVAWTSGYNEQFFGPGTRLTVL.

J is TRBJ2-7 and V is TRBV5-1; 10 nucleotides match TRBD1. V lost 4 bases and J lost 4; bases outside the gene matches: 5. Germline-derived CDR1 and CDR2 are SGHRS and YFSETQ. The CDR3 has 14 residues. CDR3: CASSTWDRGYEQYF. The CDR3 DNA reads TGCGCCAGCAGCACTTGGGACAGGGGATACGAGCAGTACTTC.

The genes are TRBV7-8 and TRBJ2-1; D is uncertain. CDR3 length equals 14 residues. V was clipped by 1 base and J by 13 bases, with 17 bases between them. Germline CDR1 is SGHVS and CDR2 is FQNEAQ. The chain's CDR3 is CASSLEAVTEPQFF. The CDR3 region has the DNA TGTGCCAGCAGCTTAGAGGCTGTCACGGAGCCCCAGTTCTTC.

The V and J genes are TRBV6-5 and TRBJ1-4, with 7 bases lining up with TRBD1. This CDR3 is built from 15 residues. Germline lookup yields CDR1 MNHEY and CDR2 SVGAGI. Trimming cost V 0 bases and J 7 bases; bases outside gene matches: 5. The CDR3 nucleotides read TGTGCCAGCAGTTACTCGAGAGGGGGCGGTGAAAAACTGTTTTTT. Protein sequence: CASSYSRGGGEKLFF.

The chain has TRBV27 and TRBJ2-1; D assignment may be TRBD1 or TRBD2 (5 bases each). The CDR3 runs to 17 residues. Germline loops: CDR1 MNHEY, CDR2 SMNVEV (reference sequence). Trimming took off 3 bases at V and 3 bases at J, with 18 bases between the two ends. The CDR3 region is CASSFSGPGRNYNEQFF. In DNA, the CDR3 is TGTGCCAGCAGTTTTTCGGGACCGGGACGCAACTACAATGAGCAGTTCTTC.

Here the CDR3 reads CASSLRGGKGHYYGYTF. In DNA, the CDR3 is TGTGCCAGCAGTTTAAGGGGGGGTAAGGGGCACTACTATGGCTACACCTTC. The V and J genes are TRBV27 and TRBJ1-2; D possibly corresponds to TRBD1 (6 bases). Trimming cost V 2 bases and J 3 bases, with 19 bases left between them. Germline-derived CDR1 and CDR2 are MNHEY and SMNVEV (reference sequence). There are 17 residues in the CDR3.

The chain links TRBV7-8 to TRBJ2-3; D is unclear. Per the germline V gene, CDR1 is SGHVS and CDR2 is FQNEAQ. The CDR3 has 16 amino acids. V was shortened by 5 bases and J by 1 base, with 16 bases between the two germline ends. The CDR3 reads CASSPVVPSGTDTQYF. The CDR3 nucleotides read TGTGCCAGCAGCCCAGTCGTTCCATCTGGCACAGATACGCAGTATTTT.

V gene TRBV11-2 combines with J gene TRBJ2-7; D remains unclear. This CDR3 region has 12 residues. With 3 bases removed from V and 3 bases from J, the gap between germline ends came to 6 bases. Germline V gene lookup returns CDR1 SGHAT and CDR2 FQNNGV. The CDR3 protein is CASSFLDYEQYF. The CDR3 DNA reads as TGTGCCAGCAGCTTTTTGGACTACGAGCAGTACTTC.

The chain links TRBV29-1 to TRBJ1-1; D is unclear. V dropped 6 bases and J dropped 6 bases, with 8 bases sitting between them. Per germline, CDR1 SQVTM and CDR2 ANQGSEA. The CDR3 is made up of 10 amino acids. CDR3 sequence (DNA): TGCAGCGTCCTTGGCGCTGAAGCTTTCTTT. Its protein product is CSVLGAEAFF.

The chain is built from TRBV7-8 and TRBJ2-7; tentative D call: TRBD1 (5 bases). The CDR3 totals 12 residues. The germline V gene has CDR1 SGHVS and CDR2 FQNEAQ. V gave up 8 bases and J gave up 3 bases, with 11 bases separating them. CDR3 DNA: TGTGCCAGCGGGTTACAGGACTACGAGCAGTACTTC. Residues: CASGLQDYEQYF.

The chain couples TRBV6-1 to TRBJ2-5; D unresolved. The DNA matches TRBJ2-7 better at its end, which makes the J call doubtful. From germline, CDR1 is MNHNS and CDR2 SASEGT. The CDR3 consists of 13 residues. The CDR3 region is CASSERRVYEQYF. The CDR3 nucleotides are TGTGCCAGCAGTGAAAGACGAGTTTACGAGCAGTACTTC.

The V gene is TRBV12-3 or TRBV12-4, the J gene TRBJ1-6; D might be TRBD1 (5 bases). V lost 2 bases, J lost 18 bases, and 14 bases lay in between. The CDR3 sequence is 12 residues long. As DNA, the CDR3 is TGTGCCAGCAGTTTATCCAGGGACTCCCCCCACTTT. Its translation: CASSLSRDSPHF.